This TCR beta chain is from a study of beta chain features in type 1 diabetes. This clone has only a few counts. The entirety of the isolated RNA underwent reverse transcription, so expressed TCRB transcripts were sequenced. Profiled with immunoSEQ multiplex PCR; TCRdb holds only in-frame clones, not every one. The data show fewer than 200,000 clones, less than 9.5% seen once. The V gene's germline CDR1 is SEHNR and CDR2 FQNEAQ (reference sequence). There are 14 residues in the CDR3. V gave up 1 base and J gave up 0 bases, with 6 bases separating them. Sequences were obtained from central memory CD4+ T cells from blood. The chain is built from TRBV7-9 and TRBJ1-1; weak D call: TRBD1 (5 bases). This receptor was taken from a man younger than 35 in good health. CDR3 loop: CASSLGGLNTEAFF. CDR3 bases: TGTGCCAGCAGCTTAGGGGGCCTGAACACTGAAGCTTTCTTT.